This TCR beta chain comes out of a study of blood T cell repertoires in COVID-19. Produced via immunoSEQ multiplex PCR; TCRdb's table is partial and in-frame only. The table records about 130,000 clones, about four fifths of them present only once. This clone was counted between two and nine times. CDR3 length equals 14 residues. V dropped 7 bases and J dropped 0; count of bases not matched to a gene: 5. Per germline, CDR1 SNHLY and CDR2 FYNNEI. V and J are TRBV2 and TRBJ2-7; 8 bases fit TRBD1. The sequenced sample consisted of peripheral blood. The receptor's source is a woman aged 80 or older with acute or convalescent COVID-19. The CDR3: CASMRDRSSYEQYF. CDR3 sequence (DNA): TGTGCCAGCATGAGGGACAGGAGCTCCTACGAGCAGTACTTC. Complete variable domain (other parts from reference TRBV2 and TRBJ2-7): EPEVTQTPSHQVTQMGQEVILRCVPISNHLYFYWYRQILGQKVEFLVSFYNNEISEKSEIFDDQFSVERPDGSNFTLKIRSTKLEDSAMYFCASMRDRSSYEQYFGPGTRLTVT.